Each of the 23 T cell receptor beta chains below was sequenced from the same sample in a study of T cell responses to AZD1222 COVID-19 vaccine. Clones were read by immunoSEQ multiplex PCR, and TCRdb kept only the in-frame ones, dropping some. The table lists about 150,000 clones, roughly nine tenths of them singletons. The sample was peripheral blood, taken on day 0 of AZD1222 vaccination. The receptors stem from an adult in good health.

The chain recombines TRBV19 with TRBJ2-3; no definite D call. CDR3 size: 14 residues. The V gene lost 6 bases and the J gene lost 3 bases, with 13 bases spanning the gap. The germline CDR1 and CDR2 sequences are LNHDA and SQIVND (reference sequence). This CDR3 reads CASSLGSTTDTQYF. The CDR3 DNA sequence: TGTGCCAGTAGCCTGGGATCAACAACAGATACGCAGTATTTT.

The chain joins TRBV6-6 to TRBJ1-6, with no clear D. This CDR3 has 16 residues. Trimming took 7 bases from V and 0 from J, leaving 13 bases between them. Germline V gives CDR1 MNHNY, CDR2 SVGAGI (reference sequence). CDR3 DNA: TGTGCCAGCACCCTGACTATAAGCTCCTATAATTCACCCCTCCACTTT. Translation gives CASTLTISSYNSPLHF.

The CDR3 reads CASSPDAGELFF. In DNA, the CDR3 is TGTGCCAGCAGCCCAGACGCCGGGGAGCTGTTTTTT. The chain recombines TRBV12-3 or TRBV12-4 with TRBJ2-2; D not certain. This CDR3 is 12 amino acids long. V was clipped by 6 bases and J by 6 bases, with 8 bases between them.

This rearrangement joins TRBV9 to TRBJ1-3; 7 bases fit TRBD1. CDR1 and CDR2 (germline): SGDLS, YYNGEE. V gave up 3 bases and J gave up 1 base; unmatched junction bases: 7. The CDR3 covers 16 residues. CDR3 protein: CASSARGGHSGNTIYF. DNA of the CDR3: TGTGCCAGCAGCGCCAGAGGGGGCCATTCTGGAAACACCATATATTTT.

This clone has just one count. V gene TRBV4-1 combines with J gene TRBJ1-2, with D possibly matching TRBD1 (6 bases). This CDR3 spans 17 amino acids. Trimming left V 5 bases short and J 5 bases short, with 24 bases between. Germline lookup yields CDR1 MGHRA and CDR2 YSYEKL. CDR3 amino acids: CASSSDRRALVGYGYTF. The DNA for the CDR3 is TGCGCCAGCAGCTCAGACAGGCGCGCTTTAGTGGGGTATGGCTACACCTTC.

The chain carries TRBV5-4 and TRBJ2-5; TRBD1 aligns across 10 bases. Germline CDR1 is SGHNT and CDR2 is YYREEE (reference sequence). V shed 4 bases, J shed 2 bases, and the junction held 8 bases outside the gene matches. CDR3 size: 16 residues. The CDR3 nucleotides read TGTGCCAGCAGCAGCGCGACAGGGGGCTGGCAAGAGACCCAGTACTTC. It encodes CASSSATGGWQETQYF.

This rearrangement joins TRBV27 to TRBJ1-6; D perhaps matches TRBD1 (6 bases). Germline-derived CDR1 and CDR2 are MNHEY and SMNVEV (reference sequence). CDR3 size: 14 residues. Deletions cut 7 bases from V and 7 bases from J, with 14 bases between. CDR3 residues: CASTRRGPNSPLHF. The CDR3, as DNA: TGTGCCAGCACGCGCAGGGGACCGAATTCACCCCTCCACTTT.

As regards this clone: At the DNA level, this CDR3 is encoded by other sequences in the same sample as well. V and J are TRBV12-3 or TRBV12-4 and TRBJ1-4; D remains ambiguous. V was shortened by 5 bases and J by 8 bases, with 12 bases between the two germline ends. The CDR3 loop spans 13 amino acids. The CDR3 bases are TGTGCCAGCAGTCTTGGGGTGAGAGAAAAACTGTTTTTT. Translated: CASSLGVREKLFF.

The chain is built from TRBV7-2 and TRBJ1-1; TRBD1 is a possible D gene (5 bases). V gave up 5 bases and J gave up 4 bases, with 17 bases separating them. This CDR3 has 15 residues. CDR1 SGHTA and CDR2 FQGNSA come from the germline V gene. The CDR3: CASSSRDRMGTEAFF. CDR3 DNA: TGTGCCAGCAGCAGCCGGGACCGGATGGGCACTGAAGCTTTCTTT.

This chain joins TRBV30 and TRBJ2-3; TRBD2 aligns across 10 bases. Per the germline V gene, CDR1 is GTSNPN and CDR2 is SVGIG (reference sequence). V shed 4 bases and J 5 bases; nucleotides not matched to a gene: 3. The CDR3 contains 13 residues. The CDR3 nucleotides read TGTGCCTGGACGAGCGGGAGGGGAGATACGCAGTATTTT. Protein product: CAWTSGRGDTQYF.

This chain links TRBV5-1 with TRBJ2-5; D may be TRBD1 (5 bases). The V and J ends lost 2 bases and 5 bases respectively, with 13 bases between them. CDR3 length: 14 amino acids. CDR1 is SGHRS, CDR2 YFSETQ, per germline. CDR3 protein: CASSFDSLGETQYF. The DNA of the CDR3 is TGCGCCAGCAGCTTTGACAGCCTGGGTGAGACCCAGTACTTC. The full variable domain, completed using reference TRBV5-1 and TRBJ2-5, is KAGVTQTPRYLIKTRGQQVTLSCSPISGHRSVSWYQQTPGQGLQFLFEYFSETQRNKGNFPGRFSGRQFSNSRSEMNVSTLELGDSALYLCASSFDSLGETQYFGPGTRLLVL.

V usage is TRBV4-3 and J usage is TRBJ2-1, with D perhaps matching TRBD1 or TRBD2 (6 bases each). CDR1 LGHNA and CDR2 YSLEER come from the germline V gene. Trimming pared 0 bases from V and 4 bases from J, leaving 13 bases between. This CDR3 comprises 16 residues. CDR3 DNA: TGCGCCAGCAGCCAAGAAGCCGGGGGCTGGTACAATGAGCAGTTCTTC. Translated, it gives CASSQEAGGWYNEQFF.

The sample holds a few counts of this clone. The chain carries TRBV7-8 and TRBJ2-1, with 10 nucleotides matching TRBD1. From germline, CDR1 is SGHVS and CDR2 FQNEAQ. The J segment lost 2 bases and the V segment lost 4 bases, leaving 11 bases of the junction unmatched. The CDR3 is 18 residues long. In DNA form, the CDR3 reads TGTGCCAGCAGCTCTCTCATAGGGGGACAGGGGCCCTACAATGAGCAGTTCTTC. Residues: CASSSLIGGQGPYNEQFF.

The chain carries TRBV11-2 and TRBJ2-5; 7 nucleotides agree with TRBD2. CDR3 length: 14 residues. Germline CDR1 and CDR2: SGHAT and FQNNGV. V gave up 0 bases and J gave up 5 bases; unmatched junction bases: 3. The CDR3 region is CASSLDSGGETQYF. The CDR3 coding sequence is TGTGCCAGCAGCTTAGATTCCGGGGGGGAGACCCAGTACTTC.

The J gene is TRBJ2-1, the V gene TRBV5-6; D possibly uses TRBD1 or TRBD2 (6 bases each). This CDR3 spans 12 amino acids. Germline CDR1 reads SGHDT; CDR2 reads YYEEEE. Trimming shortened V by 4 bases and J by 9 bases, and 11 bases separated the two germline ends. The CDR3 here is CASSPPGAEQFF. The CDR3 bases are TGTGCCAGCAGCCCCCCGGGGGCTGAGCAGTTCTTC.

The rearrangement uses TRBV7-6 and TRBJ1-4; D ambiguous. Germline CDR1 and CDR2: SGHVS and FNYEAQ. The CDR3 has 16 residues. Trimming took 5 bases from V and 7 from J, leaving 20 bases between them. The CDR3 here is CASSPNLTPGGEKLFF. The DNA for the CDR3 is TGTGCCAGCAGCCCAAACCTTACCCCGGGTGGTGAAAAACTGTTTTTT.

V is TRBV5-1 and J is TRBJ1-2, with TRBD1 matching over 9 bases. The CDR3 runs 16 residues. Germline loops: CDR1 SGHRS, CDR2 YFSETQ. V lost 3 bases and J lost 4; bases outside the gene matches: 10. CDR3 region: CASSSGTPDRGYGYTF. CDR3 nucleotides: TGCGCCAGCAGCTCGGGAACACCGGACAGGGGCTATGGCTACACCTTC.

The CDR3 is CASSQTGGTDTQYF. The CDR3, as DNA: TGCGCCAGCAGCCAGACAGGGGGAACAGATACGCAGTATTTT. This rearrangement joins TRBV5-1 to TRBJ2-3; the match to TRBD1 covers 9 bases. Per the germline V gene, CDR1 is SGHRS and CDR2 is YFSETQ. V dropped 4 bases and J dropped 3; count of bases not matched to a gene: 3. This CDR3 spans 14 amino acids.

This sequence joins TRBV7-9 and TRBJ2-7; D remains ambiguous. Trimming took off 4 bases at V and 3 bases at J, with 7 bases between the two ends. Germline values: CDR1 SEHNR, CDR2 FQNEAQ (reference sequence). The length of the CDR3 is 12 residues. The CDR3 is CASSYTNYEQYF. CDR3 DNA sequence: TGTGCCAGCAGCTATACGAACTACGAGCAGTACTTC.

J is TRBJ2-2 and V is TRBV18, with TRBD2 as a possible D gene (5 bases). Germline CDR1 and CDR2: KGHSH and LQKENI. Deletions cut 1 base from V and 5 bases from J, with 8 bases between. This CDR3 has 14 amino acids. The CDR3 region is CASSPLEVTGELFF. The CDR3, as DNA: TGTGCCAGCTCACCACTGGAGGTTACCGGGGAGCTGTTTTTT.

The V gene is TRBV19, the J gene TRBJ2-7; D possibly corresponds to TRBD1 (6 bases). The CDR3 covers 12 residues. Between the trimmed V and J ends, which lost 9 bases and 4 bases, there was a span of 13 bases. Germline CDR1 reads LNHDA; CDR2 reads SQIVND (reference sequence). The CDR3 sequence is CASGTPPYEQYF. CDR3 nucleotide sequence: TGTGCCAGCGGGACACCGCCTTACGAGCAGTACTTC.

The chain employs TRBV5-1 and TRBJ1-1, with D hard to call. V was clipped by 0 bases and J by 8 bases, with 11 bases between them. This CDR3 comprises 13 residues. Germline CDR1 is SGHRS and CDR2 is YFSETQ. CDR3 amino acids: CASSLARNGEAFF. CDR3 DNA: TGCGCCAGCAGCTTGGCTCGTAATGGGGAAGCTTTCTTT.

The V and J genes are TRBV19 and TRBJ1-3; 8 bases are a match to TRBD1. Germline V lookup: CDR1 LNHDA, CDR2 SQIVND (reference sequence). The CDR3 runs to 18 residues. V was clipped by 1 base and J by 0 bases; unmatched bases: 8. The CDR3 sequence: CASSIGAGGRGSGNTIYF. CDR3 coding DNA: TGTGCCAGTAGTATAGGGGCAGGGGGCCGCGGCTCTGGAAACACCATATATTTT.